This entry lists 4 T cell receptor beta chains sequenced from one sample in a study of naive and memory T cell subsets. An equimolar mix of two oligonucleotides served as the beta constant-region primer for TRBC1 and TRBC2. Four rounds of PCR amplified the ligated cDNA using nested alpha and beta constant-region primers plus SP2. TCRdb reprocessed the UMI-ligation and nested PCR reads with MiXCR, giving one entry per CDR3 protein. The sample consists of 80,000 to 95,000 distinct CDR3 sequences, about 10% of them appearing once. Sequenced input: naive CD8+ T cells from blood. All receptors come from a human donor in good health.

This clonotype was detected once. Being one base from a much bigger clone, this may be a read error. The chain links TRBV7-2 to TRBJ2-1; 8 bases map to TRBD2. Trimming removed 5 bases from V and 10 bases from J; junction bases left unmatched: 16. This CDR3 spans 16 amino acids. The V gene's germline CDR1 is SGHTA and CDR2 FQGNSA. CDR3 protein: CASSPRSSGKASEQFF. CDR3 DNA: TGTGCCAGCAGCCCAAGAAGTAGCGGGAAGGCCAGCGAGCAGTTCTTC.

This clonotype was seen a few times. CDR3 amino acids: CASSDGARELNGYTF. The CDR3 nucleotides read TGTGCCAGCAGTGATGGGGCGAGAGAACTTAATGGCTACACCTTC. The chain carries TRBV2 and TRBJ1-2; a possible D gene is TRBD1 (5 bases). Between the trimmed V and J ends, which lost 3 bases and 6 bases, there was a span of 17 bases. The germline V gene has CDR1 SNHLY and CDR2 FYNNEI. The CDR3 sequence is 15 residues long.

V usage is TRBV24-1 and J usage is TRBJ1-5; TRBD1 aligns across 7 bases. Per germline, CDR1 KGHDR and CDR2 SFDVKD. Losses at the gene ends were 4 bases for V and 9 bases for J; bases not matched to a gene: 8. The CDR3 runs 14 residues. The CDR3, as DNA: TGTGCCACCAGTGACCGGGACAGCACAAGGCCCCAGCATTTT. This gives the protein CATSDRDSTRPQHF.

This clonotype was seen more than once but under ten times. The rearrangement uses TRBV12-3 or TRBV12-4 and TRBJ2-4; 12 nucleotides agree with TRBD2. The length of the CDR3 is 18 residues. With V trimmed by 6 bases and J by 0 bases, 9 bases remained unmatched. The CDR3 DNA reads as TGTGCCAGCAGCACTCTAGCGGGAGGGCCTTTAGCCAAAAACATTCAGTACTTC. This gives the protein CASSTLAGGPLAKNIQYF.